What follows describes a single T cell receptor beta chain. An end of the junction differs from the germline gene, which may be a read error. The sample is drawn from a study of tumor-infiltrating lymphocytes in primary liver carcinoma. As for the study in general: Yields of productive TCRbeta reads ranged from roughly 3.5 to 7.13 million per sample and were similar across tissue types.

The CDR3 has 15 amino acids. The germline CDR1 and CDR2 sequences are MNHNY and SVGAGI (reference sequence). TCR beta cDNA was reverse-transcribed from about 500 ng of total RNA. The reaction used a constant-region primer and ProtoScript II reverse transcriptase. Each TCR beta library was derived from three nested multiplex PCR rounds that employed slightly modified ARM-PCR. The opening two PCR rounds, around 9 cycles each, paired TRBV1-TRBV30 forward primers with a C-beta reverse primer. TCRdb reprocessed the multiplex PCR reads with MiXCR, giving one entry per CDR3 protein. The sample shows some 130,000 distinct CDR3 sequences, roughly 70% of them seen only once. Taking about 18-32 mg of unsorted bulk tissue, the authors co-extracted RNA and DNA. The patients carried chronic HBV infection and had received no treatment.

This TCR was sampled from a woman aged 55-69 years with primary liver carcinoma and hepatitis B virus infection. The V gene is TRBV6-6, the J gene TRBJ2-3, with 7 bases matching TRBD2. The source material was tumor-adjacent normal liver tissue. The CDR3 reads CASTWAGEGTDTQYF. DNA for the CDR3: TGCGCCAGCACTTGGGCGGGAGAAGGAACAGATACGCAGTATTTT.